A selection of T cell receptor beta chains follows, all from one sample in a study of T-cell memory formation after mild COVID-19. TCRdb re-analysed the 5' RACE reads in MiXCR, keeping a single row per CDR3 protein. This table holds some 48,000 distinct CDR3 sequences, 9.5% to 15% found once. The sample taken for sequencing was PBMCs or a T cell subset sorted from them (not recorded which). Source of these receptors: a man aged 18 to 35 who had mild COVID-19 (a few samples of this study predate the infection). Cell type and time point are not known. CDR3s include the opening cysteine and the closing phenylalanine or tryptophan. A D gene is named only where the DNA matches it firmly. Size is omitted from some rows. Given values are once, few, many or a class for expanded clones.

clone_size: NA
j_call: TRBJ2-3
v_call: TRBV20-1
d_call: TRBD2
cdr3_nt: TGCAGTGCTAGAGATCGCACTAGCGGGGGACTAACGCAGTATTTT
cdr3_aa: CSARDRTSGGLTQYF

clone_size: few
j_call: TRBJ1-6
v_call: TRBV12-3/TRBV12-4
d_call: NA
cdr3_nt: TGTGCCAGCAGGCAGGGCCGGGGTTCACCCCTCCACTTT
cdr3_aa: CASRQGRGSPLHF

clone_size: few
j_call: TRBJ2-1
v_call: TRBV10-3
d_call: TRBD1
cdr3_nt: TGTGCCACAGGGACAGGTGCGGATGAGCAGTTCTTC
cdr3_aa: CATGTGADEQFF

clone_size: NA
j_call: TRBJ1-4
v_call: TRBV7-2
d_call: NA
cdr3_nt: TGTGCCAGCAGGGCCCCTAATGAAAAACTGTTTTTT
cdr3_aa: CASRAPNEKLFF

clone_size: NA
j_call: TRBJ2-5
v_call: TRBV24-1
d_call: NA
cdr3_nt: TGTGCCACCAGTGAACCAGGGCTTCAAGAGACCCAGTACTTC
cdr3_aa: CATSEPGLQETQYF

clone_size: medium-sized
j_call: TRBJ2-5
v_call: TRBV7-9
d_call: NA
cdr3_nt: TGTGCCAGCAGCTTACTTGGCAGGGGAGAGACCCAGTACTTC
cdr3_aa: CASSLLGRGETQYF

clone_size: few
j_call: TRBJ2-2
v_call: TRBV5-5
d_call: NA
cdr3_nt: TGTGCCAGCAGCTCCAGGGAATCGAACACCGGGGAGCTGTTTTTT
cdr3_aa: CASSSRESNTGELFF

clone_size: few
j_call: TRBJ2-5
v_call: TRBV7-7
d_call: NA
cdr3_nt: TGTGCCAGCAGCTTGTTGGGGAAACAAGAGACCCAGTACTTC
cdr3_aa: CASSLLGKQETQYF

clone_size: many
j_call: TRBJ2-7
v_call: TRBV2
d_call: TRBD2
cdr3_nt: TGTGCCAGCATTACTAGCGGGTCCTCCTACGAGCAGTACTTC
cdr3_aa: CASITSGSSYEQYF

clone_size: NA
j_call: TRBJ1-2
v_call: TRBV30
d_call: NA
cdr3_nt: TGTGCCTGGATTCCTAGGGGGGAACCATATGGCTACACCTTC
cdr3_aa: CAWIPRGEPYGYTF

clone_size: few
j_call: TRBJ2-3
v_call: TRBV18
d_call: TRBD2
cdr3_nt: TGTGCCAGCTCACCGCGGGGGGGCGCCGAGACAGATACGCAGTATTTT
cdr3_aa: CASSPRGGAETDTQYF

clone_size: NA
j_call: TRBJ2-6
v_call: TRBV12-3/TRBV12-4
d_call: TRBD1
cdr3_nt: TGTGCCAGCAGTTTTCTACAGGGGGCTGGGGCCAACGTCCTGACTTTC
cdr3_aa: CASSFLQGAGANVLTF

clone_size: few
j_call: TRBJ2-7
v_call: TRBV7-3
d_call: NA
cdr3_nt: TGTGCCAGCAGCTTAAATCCGGCGCGAATCTACGAGCAGTACTTC
cdr3_aa: CASSLNPARIYEQYF

clone_size: NA
j_call: TRBJ2-7
v_call: TRBV29-1
d_call: TRBD1
cdr3_nt: TGCAGCGTTGAAGGGGGTAGGGGGCGCGAGGACGAGCAGTACTTC
cdr3_aa: CSVEGGRGREDEQYF

clone_size: NA
j_call: TRBJ2-1
v_call: TRBV15
d_call: TRBD2
cdr3_nt: TGTGCCACCAGCAGAGGAGCGGCTAGCGGGGCCAATGAGCAGTTCTTC
cdr3_aa: CATSRGAASGANEQFF

clone_size: few
j_call: TRBJ1-6
v_call: TRBV7-8
d_call: NA
cdr3_nt: TGTGCCAGCAATCTTCAGGCCCAGGGCGTGTATAATTCACCCCTCCACTTT
cdr3_aa: CASNLQAQGVYNSPLHF

clone_size: few
j_call: TRBJ1-5
v_call: TRBV20-1
d_call: NA
cdr3_nt: TGCAGTGCTACAAAACAGGGAAATCAGCCCCAGCATTTT
cdr3_aa: CSATKQGNQPQHF

clone_size: few
j_call: TRBJ1-5
v_call: TRBV2
d_call: TRBD1
cdr3_nt: TGTGCCAGCAGTAACAGGGGGGATCAGCCCCAGCATTTT
cdr3_aa: CASSNRGDQPQHF

clone_size: few
j_call: TRBJ2-2
v_call: TRBV6-5
d_call: NA
cdr3_nt: TGTGCCAGCAGTTACGGGGACACCGGGGAGCTGTTTTTT
cdr3_aa: CASSYGDTGELFF

clone_size: few
j_call: TRBJ2-7
v_call: TRBV11-2
d_call: NA
cdr3_nt: TGTGCCAGCAGCGGGGGCCTTTACGAGCAGTACTTC
cdr3_aa: CASSGGLYEQYF

clone_size: NA
j_call: TRBJ2-7
v_call: TRBV7-9
d_call: NA
cdr3_nt: TGTGCCAGCAGCTCCCCCAGGGGTTCCTACGAGCAGTACTTC
cdr3_aa: CASSSPRGSYEQYF

clone_size: few
j_call: TRBJ2-5
v_call: TRBV20-1
d_call: TRBD2
cdr3_nt: TGCAGTGCTAGAGATACTAGCGGGGGGAGGGAGACCCAGTACTTC
cdr3_aa: CSARDTSGGRETQYF

clone_size: many
j_call: TRBJ1-3
v_call: TRBV6-6
d_call: NA
cdr3_nt: TGTGCCAGCAGTTACCTCACAGCTGGAAACACCATATATTTT
cdr3_aa: CASSYLTAGNTIYF

clone_size: NA
j_call: TRBJ1-2
v_call: TRBV7-9
d_call: NA
cdr3_nt: TGTGCCAGCAGCTTCGTGGTGGGCGCCGACTACACCTTC
cdr3_aa: CASSFVVGADYTF

clone_size: few
j_call: TRBJ1-1
v_call: TRBV18
d_call: NA
cdr3_nt: TGTGCCAGCTCAGGAGACAAGAACACTGAAGCTTTCTTT
cdr3_aa: CASSGDKNTEAFF

clone_size: few
j_call: TRBJ2-3
v_call: TRBV27
d_call: TRBD1
cdr3_nt: TGTGCCAGCACCCCTTCCCCCGGGACAGGGGTCACAGATACGCAGTATTTT
cdr3_aa: CASTPSPGTGVTDTQYF

clone_size: NA
j_call: TRBJ2-5
v_call: TRBV20-1
d_call: NA
cdr3_nt: TGCAGTGCGACCGGGACAAACTATCAAGAGACCCAGTACTTC
cdr3_aa: CSATGTNYQETQYF

clone_size: many
j_call: TRBJ2-3
v_call: TRBV20-1
d_call: NA
cdr3_nt: TGCAGTGCTAGGTCACTGGGACAAAATACGCAGTATTTT
cdr3_aa: CSARSLGQNTQYF

clone_size: many
j_call: TRBJ2-7
v_call: TRBV29-1
d_call: NA
cdr3_nt: TGCAGCGTTGAATCTTACAGTACCTACGAGCAGTACTTC
cdr3_aa: CSVESYSTYEQYF

clone_size: NA
j_call: TRBJ2-5
v_call: TRBV10-3
d_call: TRBD1
cdr3_nt: TGTGCCATCAGTGAAGGGACAGCGGAAGAGACCCAGTACTTC
cdr3_aa: CAISEGTAEETQYF

clone_size: NA
j_call: TRBJ1-1
v_call: TRBV4-3
d_call: NA
cdr3_nt: TGCGCCAGCAGCCAAGATACGGGGAACACTGAAGCTTTCTTT
cdr3_aa: CASSQDTGNTEAFF

clone_size: once
j_call: TRBJ2-5
v_call: TRBV28
d_call: TRBD1
cdr3_nt: TGTGCCAGCAGTCGAGGACAGGGCCAGGAGACCCAGTACTTC
cdr3_aa: CASSRGQGQETQYF

clone_size: few
j_call: TRBJ2-6
v_call: TRBV18
d_call: NA
cdr3_nt: TGTGCCAGCTCCTCACTTGCCCCTCTTTCTGGGGCCAACGTCCTGACTTTC
cdr3_aa: CASSSLAPLSGANVLTF

clone_size: few
j_call: TRBJ2-5
v_call: TRBV6-5
d_call: NA
cdr3_nt: TGTGCCAGCATGGGTAACTTTCTCCAAGAGACCCAGTACTTC
cdr3_aa: CASMGNFLQETQYF

clone_size: few
j_call: TRBJ1-2
v_call: TRBV6-6
d_call: NA
cdr3_nt: TGTGCCAGCAGTTACGGTCTCGGGGGTTCGCTCTATGGCTACACCTTC
cdr3_aa: CASSYGLGGSLYGYTF

clone_size: few
j_call: TRBJ2-1
v_call: TRBV7-6
d_call: TRBD2
cdr3_nt: TGTGCCAGCAGCTTAGTTTCGGGGGGGCGGCAGTTCTTC
cdr3_aa: CASSLVSGGRQFF

clone_size: NA
j_call: TRBJ1-1
v_call: TRBV12-3/TRBV12-4
d_call: NA
cdr3_nt: TGTGCCAGCAGCGAAAGCTACAGGGAAATCTTCATGAACACTGAAGCTTTCTTT
cdr3_aa: CASSESYREIFMNTEAFF

clone_size: many
j_call: TRBJ2-5
v_call: TRBV4-3
d_call: TRBD2
cdr3_nt: TGCGCCAGCAGCCAAGAGTTCGCGGGGGGGCCAGAGACCCAGTACTTC
cdr3_aa: CASSQEFAGGPETQYF

clone_size: NA
j_call: TRBJ1-1
v_call: TRBV6-5
d_call: NA
cdr3_nt: TGTGCCAGCAGCCCTCGCGCAGGGTTAGTCACTGAAGCTTTCTTT
cdr3_aa: CASSPRAGLVTEAFF

clone_size: few
j_call: TRBJ2-4
v_call: TRBV7-2
d_call: NA
cdr3_nt: TGTGCCAGCAGCGAAAACGAGGGAGCTATATCCGCCAAAAACATTCAGTACTTC
cdr3_aa: CASSENEGAISAKNIQYF

clone_size: NA
j_call: TRBJ1-6
v_call: TRBV3-1
d_call: NA
cdr3_nt: TGTGCCAGCAGCCAAGACAGGGCTTTCCGTAATTCACCCCTCCACTTT
cdr3_aa: CASSQDRAFRNSPLHF

clone_size: many
j_call: TRBJ2-7
v_call: TRBV4-1
d_call: TRBD1
cdr3_nt: TGCGCCAGCAGCCATACATCGGGACAGGGCTACGAGCAGTACTTC
cdr3_aa: CASSHTSGQGYEQYF

clone_size: few
j_call: TRBJ1-1
v_call: TRBV18
d_call: NA
cdr3_nt: TGTGCCAGCTCACCACGGCAGGTCGGCACTGAAGCTTTCTTT
cdr3_aa: CASSPRQVGTEAFF

clone_size: many
j_call: TRBJ1-2
v_call: TRBV7-2
d_call: NA
cdr3_nt: TGTGCCAGCAGCCCCCGGCGTGACGCGGGCTACACCTTC
cdr3_aa: CASSPRRDAGYTF

clone_size: few
j_call: TRBJ1-5
v_call: TRBV20-1
d_call: TRBD1
cdr3_nt: TGCAGTGCTAGAACAGGGGGGCATTATAGCAATCAGCCCCAGCATTTT
cdr3_aa: CSARTGGHYSNQPQHF

clone_size: many
j_call: TRBJ2-1
v_call: TRBV10-1
d_call: NA
cdr3_nt: TGCGCCAGCAGTGAGTCTAGGCAGGAGACCTCCTACAATGAGCAGTTCTTC
cdr3_aa: CASSESRQETSYNEQFF

clone_size: few
j_call: TRBJ2-3
v_call: TRBV25-1
d_call: TRBD1
cdr3_nt: TGTGCCACCACTGACAGGGGGCACGCAGATACGCAGTATTTT
cdr3_aa: CATTDRGHADTQYF

clone_size: few
j_call: TRBJ2-1
v_call: TRBV3-1
d_call: NA
cdr3_nt: TGTGCCAGCAGCCAAGGGCAGGGGGGGCATGAGCAGTTCTTC
cdr3_aa: CASSQGQGGHEQFF

clone_size: few
j_call: TRBJ2-3
v_call: TRBV20-1
d_call: NA
cdr3_nt: TGCCAGGTTGGCGGGGGCACAGATACGCAGTATTTT
cdr3_aa: CQVGGGTDTQYF

clone_size: NA
j_call: TRBJ1-1
v_call: TRBV3-1
d_call: TRBD1
cdr3_nt: TGTGCCAGCAGCCAAGTACCCACAGGGGGGAGTAAAGCTTTCTTT
cdr3_aa: CASSQVPTGGSKAFF

clone_size: few
j_call: TRBJ2-2
v_call: TRBV7-2
d_call: TRBD1
cdr3_nt: TGTGCCAGCAGCACAGGGGGCTTAAGGACCGGGGAGCTGTTTTTT
cdr3_aa: CASSTGGLRTGELFF

clone_size: few
j_call: TRBJ1-1
v_call: TRBV4-1
d_call: NA
cdr3_nt: TGCGCCAGCAGCCAAGAGCAGGGGAGGGACACTGAAGCTTTCTTT
cdr3_aa: CASSQEQGRDTEAFF

clone_size: few
j_call: TRBJ2-7
v_call: TRBV12-3/TRBV12-4
d_call: NA
cdr3_nt: TGTGCCAGCAGTTCAGGGACCGGGTTCTACGAGCAGTACTTC
cdr3_aa: CASSSGTGFYEQYF

clone_size: NA
j_call: TRBJ2-7
v_call: TRBV12-3/TRBV12-4
d_call: TRBD1
cdr3_nt: TGTGCCAGCAGTCGGAACAGGGGTTCCTACGAGCAGTACTTC
cdr3_aa: CASSRNRGSYEQYF

clone_size: few
j_call: TRBJ2-1
v_call: TRBV6-6
d_call: NA
cdr3_nt: TGTGCCAGCAGTTACTCGACTAATTACAATGAGCAGTTCTTC
cdr3_aa: CASSYSTNYNEQFF

clone_size: many
j_call: TRBJ2-3
v_call: TRBV27
d_call: TRBD1
cdr3_nt: TGTGCCAGCTTGGGACAGGGAACAGATACGCAGTATTTT
cdr3_aa: CASLGQGTDTQYF

clone_size: few
j_call: TRBJ2-5
v_call: TRBV29-1
d_call: TRBD1
cdr3_nt: TGCAGCGGGCGGACCAACTACAGGGGACAAGAGACCCAGTACTTC
cdr3_aa: CSGRTNYRGQETQYF

clone_size: NA
j_call: TRBJ2-7
v_call: TRBV4-1
d_call: NA
cdr3_nt: TGCGCCAGCAGCCAACGGAAGGGTTACGAGCAGTACTTC
cdr3_aa: CASSQRKGYEQYF

clone_size: few
j_call: TRBJ2-5
v_call: TRBV11-3
d_call: TRBD2
cdr3_nt: TGTGCCAGCAGCTTACCCCCGCGGGGGGCCGTGCAGACCCAGTACTTC
cdr3_aa: CASSLPPRGAVQTQYF